This passage covers 8 T cell receptor beta chains from one sample sequenced in a study of CD8 T cells in Susac syndrome. RNA, at roughly 0.5 to 1 ug, was reverse transcribed with random hexamers. Each CDR3 protein gets one entry after TCRdb re-called the immunoSEQ multiplex PCR reads with MiXCR. The top ten hold 0.21% of the sample, which has about 300,000 distinct CDR3 sequences, 65% to 90% seen once. Input material: CD8+ T cells from PBMCs. Receptors originate from a human donor with multiple sclerosis.

A single count supports this clonotype. As DNA, the CDR3 is TGCAGTGCTATTCGACTAGCCGCAGATACGCAGTATTTT. It yields the protein CSAIRLAADTQYF. This chain connects TRBV20-1 to TRBJ2-3, with 7 bases lining up with TRBD2. This CDR3 comprises 13 residues. After removal of 4 bases from V and 4 bases from J, the junction contained 5 bases not matched to a gene. CDR1 and CDR2 from the germline V gene are DFQATT and SNEGSKA (reference sequence).

The chain combines TRBV11-2 with TRBJ2-1, with 11 bases aligning to TRBD2. The CDR3 is made up of 17 amino acids. V gave up 3 bases and J gave up 7 bases; unmatched junction bases: 11. In germline, CDR1 is SGHAT, CDR2 FQNNGV. CDR3 coding DNA: TGTGCCAGCAGCTTCGAAATAGCGGGAGGGCCGCGGAATGAGCAGTTCTTC. Protein: CASSFEIAGGPRNEQFF.

The chain combines TRBV9 with TRBJ1-2; unclear D gene. Trimming took 4 bases from V and 2 from J, leaving 6 bases between them. Germline CDR1 and CDR2: SGDLS and YYNGEE. The CDR3 runs 12 residues. The CDR3, as DNA: TGTGCCAGCAGCAGAGGGAACTATGGCTACACCTTC. Its protein product is CASSRGNYGYTF.

The chain has TRBV27 and TRBJ1-1, with D unclear. V shed 11 bases and J shed 8 bases, with 6 bases lying between them. CDR1 and CDR2 (germline): MNHEY, SMNVEV (reference sequence). There are 8 residues in the CDR3. CDR3 sequence reads: CAQPEAFF. CDR3 sequence (DNA): TGTGCCCAACCAGAAGCTTTCTTT.

This chain links TRBV15 with TRBJ2-6; TRBD2 might be the D (5 bases). CDR1 is LNHNV, CDR2 YYDKDF, per germline (reference sequence). Trimming took 2 bases from V and 0 from J, leaving 11 bases between them. The CDR3 totals 17 residues. CDR3 sequence reads: CATSRKLGSSGANVLTF. CDR3 sequence (DNA): TGTGCCACCAGCAGAAAATTAGGGAGCTCTGGGGCCAACGTCCTGACTTTC.

This chain links TRBV7-9 with TRBJ2-7, with D possibly matching TRBD2 (6 bases). Looked up from germline, CDR1 is SEHNR and CDR2 is FQNEAQ (reference sequence). Trimming cost V 4 bases and J 7 bases, with 11 bases left between them. There are 12 residues in the CDR3. CDR3 amino acids: CASSSGGVEQYF. The CDR3 coding sequence is TGTGCCAGCAGCTCCGGCGGGGTGGAGCAGTACTTC.

The genes are TRBV4-3 and TRBJ2-2; 7 nucleotides line up with TRBD2. Germline CDR1 is LGHNA and CDR2 is YSLEER. The V gene end was trimmed by 5 bases and the J gene end by 4 bases; junction bases not matched to a gene: 4. CDR3 length: 14 amino acids. The CDR3 DNA is TGCGCCAGCAGCAACGGGACTATCACCGGGGAGCTGTTTTTT. Protein sequence: CASSNGTITGELFF.

The chain is built from TRBV7-9 and TRBJ1-4; D remains unclear. V dropped 5 bases and J dropped 8 bases, with 21 bases sitting between them. The CDR3 runs to 16 residues. CDR1 SEHNR and CDR2 FQNEAQ come from the germline V gene (reference sequence). The CDR3 DNA follows: TGTGCCAGCAGCCTGTACCTCCCGGGGTACGGCGAAAAACTGTTTTTT. This codes for CASSLYLPGYGEKLFF.